This TCR beta chain comes out of a study of CD8 T cells in Susac syndrome. Reverse transcription of about 0.5 to 1 ug RNA was carried out with random hexamers. TCRdb itself ran the immunoSEQ multiplex PCR reads through MiXCR, one entry per CDR3 protein. The sample has 150,000 to 200,000 distinct CDR3 sequences, about 91% seen once. CDR1 and CDR2 (germline): SEHNR, FQNEAQ (reference sequence). This CDR3 comprises 13 residues. The V and J ends lost 5 bases and 4 bases respectively, with 11 bases between them. The source material was CD4+ T cells from PBMCs. This clonotype was obtained from a human donor in good health. This chain uses TRBV7-9 with TRBJ1-2; D is uncertain. CDR3 region: CASSAEEGYGYTF. The CDR3 nucleotides read TGTGCCAGCAGCGCTGAGGAGGGCTATGGCTACACCTTC.